Detailed here is one T cell receptor beta chain. No cognate antigen has been identified for it. No much larger clone is present one base from it, and per-base qualities are unavailable. This sample is part of a study of vaccination effects on CD4 cells after COVID-19 (dated by TCRdb to 2021 to 2024). About the study as a whole: Each participant got two doses of an mRNA SARS-CoV-2 vaccine, either BNT162b2 or mRNA-1273. Pre-vaccine samples were drawn from a couple of convalescent patients 16 days and one week before the first dose, at 142 and 148 days after COVID-19 diagnosis. In both COVID-19 convalescent patients and infection-naive vaccine recipients, the study compared SARS-CoV-2 spike-specific CD4+ TCR repertoires from before mRNA vaccination with those from after it. A total of some eleven COVID-19 convalescent patients and a handful of SARS-CoV-2-naive healthy vaccine recipients were included in the full study. Cultures from other donors in the study were sequenced using the Oncomine TCR Beta short-read assay on an Illumina iSeq 100. Study-wide conclusions, independent of this receptor: Marked clonal contraction was observed in both infection-induced and vaccine-induced clones at late post-vaccination timepoints, consistent with waning T cell responses. In convalescent patients, the post-vaccine spike-reactive repertoire consisted mainly of new vaccine-induced clones, largely distinct from infection-induced clones. The study was limited by a small number of convalescent patients, and early post-infection timepoints were lacking.

In the ViraFEST assay, PBMC were stimulated with viral peptide pools, and TCR sequencing was then used to find antigen-specific CD4+ T cell clonotypes based on their expansion. After about 10 days of culture, CD4+ T cells were isolated with the EasySep CD4+ T cell isolation kit. Convalescent patients had PCR-confirmed SARS-CoV-2 infection between March and December 2020, before Alpha, Beta and Delta variants emerged in the United States. Over 1.5 million PBMC per well were cultured with around 10 ug/ml peptides in IMDM containing approximately 4.7% human AB serum, approximately 10 IU/ml IL-2 and gentamicin. Half of the culture medium was replaced with fresh IL-2-containing medium on days 3 and 7. Unless noted otherwise, every peptide stimulation condition was grown in triplicate wells. PBMC were separated from whole blood using Ficoll-Paque Plus gradient centrifugation and were then either cryopreserved at -140C or used fresh. The QIAamp micro DNA kit was used to extract genomic DNA from the cultured CD4+ T cells.

Library construction relied on the immunoSEQ multiplex PCR assay. DNA from the cultured and isolated CD4+ T cells underwent TCR beta CDR3 sequencing. As for how the authors treated the data: Non-productive TCR sequences were discarded, and reads were trimmed to the CDR3 region, with only CDR3s of 7 or more amino acids retained. Antigen-specific clonotypes were identified with the MANAFEST web app by comparing expansion in peptide wells against reference cultures. Positive clones required FDR<0.05 expansion versus reference and all other wells, odds ratio above 5, and frequency above 0.1% in two replicate wells. Clonotypes significantly expanded in SARS-CoV-2 spike wells and in at least one common cold coronavirus spike condition were defined as cross-reactive. CDR3 similarity was assessed by Levenshtein distance using the stringdist R package, and unrooted trees were constructed with ape in R 3.6.1. Held by TCRdb, this immuneACCESS table contains in-frame sequences only and omits some clones. Under half of the omission traces to an unresolved V gene where checked; the cause of the rest is unknown. V and J calls and clone size are those listed in that table; D and trimming were worked out from the DNA. A total of under 55,000 clones appear in this sample, around 75% of them only once. Clones ranked in the top ten supply around 28% of the sample.

The receptor's source is a human donor who had a prior SARS-CoV-2 infection. The specimen comprised CD4+ T cells from PBMCs cultured with a peptide pool, sampled before COVID-19 vaccination.

The CDR3 loop reads CASTPGVGNTGELFF. The base sequence is TGTGCCAGCACCCCCGGGGTAGGGAACACCGGGGAGCTGTTTTTT. Recombination connected TRBV9 to TRBJ2-2, with a weak D call of TRBD2 (5 bases match). The junction carries 13 bases between V and J, which are trimmed by 6 bases and 1 base respectively. CDR1 SGDLS and CDR2 YYNGEE are derived from the germline V gene. The CDR3, cysteine through phenylalanine, is 15 amino acids long. The CDR3 DNA has 45 bases and is translated from base 1.